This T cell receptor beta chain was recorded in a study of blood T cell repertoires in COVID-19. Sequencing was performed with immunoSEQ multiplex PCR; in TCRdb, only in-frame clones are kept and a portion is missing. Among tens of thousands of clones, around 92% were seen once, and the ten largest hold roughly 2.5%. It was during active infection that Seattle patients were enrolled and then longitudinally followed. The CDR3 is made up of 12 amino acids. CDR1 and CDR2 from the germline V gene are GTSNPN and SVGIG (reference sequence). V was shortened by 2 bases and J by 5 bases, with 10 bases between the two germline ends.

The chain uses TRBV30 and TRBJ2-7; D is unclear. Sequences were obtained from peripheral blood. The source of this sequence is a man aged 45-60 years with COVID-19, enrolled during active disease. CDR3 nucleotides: TGTGCCTGGAGTCTTCTAAGTCACGAGCAGTACTTC. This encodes CAWSLLSHEQYF.